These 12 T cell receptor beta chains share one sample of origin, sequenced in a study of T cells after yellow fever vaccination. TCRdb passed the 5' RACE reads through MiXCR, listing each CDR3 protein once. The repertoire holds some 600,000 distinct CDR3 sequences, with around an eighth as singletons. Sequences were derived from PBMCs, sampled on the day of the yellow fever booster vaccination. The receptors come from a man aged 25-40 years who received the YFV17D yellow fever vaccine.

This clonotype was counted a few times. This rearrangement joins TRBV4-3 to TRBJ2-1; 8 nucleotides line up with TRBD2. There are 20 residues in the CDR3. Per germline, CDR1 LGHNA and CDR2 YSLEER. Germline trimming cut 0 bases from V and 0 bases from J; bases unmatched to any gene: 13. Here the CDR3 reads CASSQDGSRLAGSSYNEQFF. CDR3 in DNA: TGCGCCAGCAGCCAAGATGGTTCCCGGCTAGCGGGTAGCTCCTACAATGAGCAGTTCTTC.

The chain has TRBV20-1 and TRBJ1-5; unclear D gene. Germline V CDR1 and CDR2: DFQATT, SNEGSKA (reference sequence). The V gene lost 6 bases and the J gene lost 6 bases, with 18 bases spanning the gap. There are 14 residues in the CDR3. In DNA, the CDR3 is TGCAGTGCAAAGGGATCCAGTGCTGGTCAGCCCCAGCATTTT. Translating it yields CSAKGSSAGQPQHF.

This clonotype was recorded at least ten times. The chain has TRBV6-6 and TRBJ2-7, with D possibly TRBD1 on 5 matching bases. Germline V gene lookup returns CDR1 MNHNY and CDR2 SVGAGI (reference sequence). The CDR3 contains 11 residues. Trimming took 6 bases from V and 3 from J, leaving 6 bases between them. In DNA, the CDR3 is TGTGCCAGCAGAGGGGACTACGAGCAGTACTTC. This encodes CASRGDYEQYF.

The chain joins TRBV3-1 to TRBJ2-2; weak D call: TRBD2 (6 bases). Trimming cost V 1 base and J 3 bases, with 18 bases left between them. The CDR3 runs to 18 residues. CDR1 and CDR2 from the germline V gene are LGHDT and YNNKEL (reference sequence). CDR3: CASSQGPVGSLDTGELFF. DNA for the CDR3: TGTGCCAGCAGCCAAGGGCCTGTCGGGAGTTTAGACACCGGGGAGCTGTTTTTT. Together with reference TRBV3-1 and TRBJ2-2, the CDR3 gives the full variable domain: DTAVSQTPKYLVTQMGNDKSIKCEQNLGHDTMYWYKQDSKKFLKIMFSYNNKELIINETVPNRFSPKSPDKAHLNLHINSLELGDSAVYFCASSQGPVGSLDTGELFFGEGSRLTVL.

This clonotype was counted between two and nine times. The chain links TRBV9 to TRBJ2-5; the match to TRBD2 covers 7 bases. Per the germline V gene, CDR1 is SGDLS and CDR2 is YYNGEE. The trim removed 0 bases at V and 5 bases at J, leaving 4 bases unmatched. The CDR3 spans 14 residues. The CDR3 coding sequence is TGTGCCAGCAGCGTAGGCGGGAGTGAGGAGACCCAGTACTTC. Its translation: CASSVGGSEETQYF.

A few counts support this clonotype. CDR3 nucleotide sequence: TGCAGTGCTAAAACAGGGGGCGCTTACAATGAGCAGTTCTTC. Protein product: CSAKTGGAYNEQFF. The gene calls are TRBV20-1 and TRBJ2-1; 9 positions match TRBD1. Trimming removed 4 bases from V and 4 bases from J; junction bases left unmatched: 5. The CDR3 runs to 14 residues. Germline CDR1 is DFQATT and CDR2 is SNEGSKA (reference sequence).

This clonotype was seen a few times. In nucleotides, the CDR3 is TGCGCCAGCAGCCAGGGAGCGGGAGCCGCCTCCTACAATGAGCAGTTCTTC. Its protein is CASSQGAGAASYNEQFF. The gene calls are TRBV4-1 and TRBJ2-1; 8 bases line up with TRBD2. With V trimmed by 3 bases and J by 0 bases, 7 bases remained unmatched. This CDR3 is 17 amino acids long. CDR1 is MGHRA, CDR2 YSYEKL, per germline.

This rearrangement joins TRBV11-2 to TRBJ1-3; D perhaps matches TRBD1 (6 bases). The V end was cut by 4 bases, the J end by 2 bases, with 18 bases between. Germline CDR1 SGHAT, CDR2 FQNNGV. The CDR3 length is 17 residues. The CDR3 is CASSSTLQGDPGNTIYF. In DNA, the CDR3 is TGTGCCAGCAGCTCAACCCTACAGGGCGATCCTGGAAACACCATATATTTT.

Here the CDR3 DNA reads TGCAGTGCCACGGGACAGGGCTACGAGCAGTACTTC. This codes for CSATGQGYEQYF. The chain joins TRBV20-1 to TRBJ2-7; 9 nucleotides agree with TRBD1. Per the germline V gene, CDR1 is DFQATT and CDR2 is SNEGSKA (reference sequence). The CDR3 covers 12 residues. The J segment lost 3 bases and the V segment lost 6 bases, leaving 3 bases of the junction unmatched.

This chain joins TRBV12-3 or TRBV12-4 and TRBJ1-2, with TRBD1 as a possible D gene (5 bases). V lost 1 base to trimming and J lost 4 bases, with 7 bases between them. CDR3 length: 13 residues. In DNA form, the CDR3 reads TGTGCCAGCAGTTTAGGCAGGGCCTATGGCTACACCTTC. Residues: CASSLGRAYGYTF.

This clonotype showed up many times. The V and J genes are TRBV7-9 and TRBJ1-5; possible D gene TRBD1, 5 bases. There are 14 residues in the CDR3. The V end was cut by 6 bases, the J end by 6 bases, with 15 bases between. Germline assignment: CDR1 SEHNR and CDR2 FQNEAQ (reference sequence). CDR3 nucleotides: TGTGCCAGCAGTCAACAGGAAAGTCGTCAGCCCCAGCATTTT. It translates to CASSQQESRQPQHF.

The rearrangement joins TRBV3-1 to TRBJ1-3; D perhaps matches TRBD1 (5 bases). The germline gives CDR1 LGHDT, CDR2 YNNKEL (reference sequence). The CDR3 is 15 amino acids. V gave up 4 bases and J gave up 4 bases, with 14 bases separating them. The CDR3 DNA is TGTGCCAGCAGCCTCGGAGCCGGGGCCGGAAACACCATATATTTT. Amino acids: CASSLGAGAGNTIYF.